This T cell receptor (beta chain) is from a study of blood T cell repertoires in COVID-19. About the study: Both acute and convalescent COVID-19 samples were obtained from the United States, Italy and Spain.

Produced via immunoSEQ multiplex PCR; TCRdb's table is partial and in-frame only. The sample yields 350,000 to 400,000 clones, approximately 89% seen once. Germline V gene sequence: CDR1 LNHDA, CDR2 SQIVND (reference sequence). The CDR3 totals 14 residues. Trimming at V came to 6 bases and at J to 0 bases, leaving 4 bases not matched to a gene. Participant reports of clinical history set cohort assignment. The sequence derives from a woman in her thirties who had recovered from COVID-19. J is TRBJ1-1 and V is TRBV19, with 7 bases identical to TRBD1. Sequencing was performed on PBMCs or T cells enriched from blood (not recorded which). CDR3 region: CASSSTGLNTEAFF. The DNA of the CDR3 is TGTGCCAGTAGCTCGACAGGGTTGAACACTGAAGCTTTCTTT. The whole variable domain, filled in from reference TRBV19 and TRBJ1-1, reads DGGITQSPKYLFRKEGQNVTLSCEQNLNHDAMYWYRQDPGQGLRLIYYSQIVNDFQKGDIAEGYSVSREKKESFPLTVTSAQKNPTAFYLCASSSTGLNTEAFFGQGTRLTVV.